This is a list of T cell receptor beta chains from one sample in a study of cytomegalovirus exposure and HLA in healthy donors. Measured with immunoSEQ multiplex PCR; TCRdb has only the in-frame clones, and not every one. Of more than 85,000 clones in the sample, nearly 65% are singletons; the top ten hold around 5%. The sequencing sample was made of PBMCs. Source of these receptors: a human donor in good health. Both conserved end residues are part of each CDR3. D genes are given only for firm matches. The listing skips clone size in some rows; elsewhere it reads once, few, many or a size class.

v_gene	len	j_gene	abundance	d_gene	CDR3aa	CDR3nt
TRBV4-1	15	TRBJ2-1	once	TRBD2	CASSQDGVAGGEQFF	TGCGCCAGCAGCCAAGATGGGGTAGCGGGAGGCGAGCAGTTCTTC
TRBV2	13	TRBJ1-1	NA	TRBD1	CASTGTANTEAFF	TGTGCCAGCACCGGGACAGCGAACACTGAAGCTTTCTTT
TRBV15	14	TRBJ2-5	NA	TRBD2	CAAGRGMSAETQYF	TGTGCCGCCGGGAGGGGAATGTCTGCAGAGACCCAGTACTTC
TRBV19	13	TRBJ1-2	once	NA	CASSTQGTYGYTF	TGTGCCAGTAGTACTCAGGGGACCTATGGCTACACCTTC
TRBV9	15	TRBJ2-5	NA	NA	CASSVGLADQETQYF	TGTGCCAGCAGCGTAGGTCTAGCAGACCAAGAGACCCAGTACTTC
TRBV5-1	15	TRBJ1-2	NA	NA	CASSLVNWGFYGYTF	TGCGCCAGCAGCTTGGTGAACTGGGGCTTCTATGGCTACACCTTC
TRBV4-1	15	TRBJ1-2	NA	NA	CASSQAERTNYGYTF	TGCGCCAGCAGCCAAGCTGAGCGAACTAACTATGGCTACACCTTC
TRBV19	14	TRBJ2-2	few	NA	CASSTPSDAGELFF	TGTGCCAGTAGTACCCCCTCAGATGCCGGGGAGCTGTTTTTT
TRBV27	13	TRBJ1-1	few	NA	CASSLSANTEAFF	TGTGCCAGCAGTCTATCGGCGAACACTGAAGCTTTCTTT
TRBV7-9	12	TRBJ2-1	NA	NA	CASSLEGNEQFF	TGTGCCAGCAGCTTAGAGGGGAATGAGCAGTTCTTC
TRBV11-2	15	TRBJ2-1	NA	TRBD2	CVSSLPGLDGNEQFF	TGTGTCAGCAGCTTACCGGGACTAGATGGGAATGAGCAGTTCTTC
TRBV4-2	16	TRBJ2-3	NA	NA	CASSRRSETNTDTQYF	TGTGCCAGCAGCCGTCGGTCCGAGACAAACACAGATACGCAGTATTTT
TRBV6-4	15	TRBJ2-3	NA	TRBD1	CASSHNRGSTDTQYF	TGTGCCAGCAGTCACAACAGGGGGAGCACAGATACGCAGTATTTT
TRBV6-5	13	TRBJ1-5	NA	NA	CASGEGGNQPQHF	TGTGCCAGCGGGGAAGGGGGAAATCAGCCCCAGCATTTT
TRBV7-2	15	TRBJ2-7	few	TRBD1	CASSLTLGQNYEQYF	TGTGCCAGCAGCTTAACCCTGGGACAGAACTACGAGCAGTACTTC
TRBV4-2	18	TRBJ2-7	NA	TRBD2	CASSQGLAQHQGPYEQYF	TGTGCCAGCAGCCAAGGACTAGCGCAACACCAAGGGCCATACGAGCAGTACTTC
TRBV4-1	13	TRBJ2-7	once	NA	CASSQDIPYEQYF	TGCGCCAGCAGCCAGGACATCCCCTACGAGCAGTACTTC
TRBV19	16	TRBJ2-1	few	TRBD1	CASSISGTGGYNEQFF	TGTGCCAGTAGCATCTCCGGGACAGGGGGCTACAATGAGCAGTTCTTC
TRBV25-1	14	TRBJ1-1	NA	NA	CASSDQLENTEAFF	TGTGCCAGCAGTGATCAATTAGAGAACACTGAAGCTTTCTTT
TRBV30	14	TRBJ1-1	NA	TRBD1	CAWTRDRLNTEAFF	TGTGCCTGGACAAGGGACAGACTGAACACTGAAGCTTTCTTT
TRBV7-2	15	TRBJ2-5	NA	TRBD2	CASSLSGTRVETQYF	TGTGCCAGCAGCTTATCAGGGACTAGGGTGGAGACCCAGTACTTC
TRBV19	15	TRBJ2-7	NA	TRBD1	CASSRGTGPGYEQYF	TGTGCCAGTAGTAGGGGGACAGGTCCTGGGTACGAGCAGTACTTC
TRBV2	14	TRBJ2-5	once	NA	CASSPQPRVETQYF	TGTGCCAGCAGTCCCCAACCTAGAGTAGAGACCCAGTACTTC
TRBV19	15	TRBJ2-1	NA	TRBD2	CASSIWLAGSYEQFF	TGTGCCAGTAGTATATGGCTAGCGGGAAGCTATGAGCAGTTCTTC
TRBV29-1	12	TRBJ1-2	NA	NA	CSAVGGPYGYTF	TGCAGCGCGGTAGGTGGGCCCTATGGCTACACCTTC
TRBV27	13	TRBJ2-7	NA	NA	CASSSLPRGEQYF	TGTGCCAGCAGTTCCCTCCCCAGGGGAGAGCAGTACTTC
TRBV2	16	TRBJ2-3	NA	NA	CASSENRFGNTDTQYF	TGTGCCAGCAGTGAAAACAGGTTTGGGAACACAGATACGCAGTATTTT
TRBV20-1	11	TRBJ2-7	few	TRBD1	CSAGQAYEQYF	TGCAGTGCGGGACAGGCCTACGAGCAGTACTTC
TRBV5-8	16	TRBJ1-1	NA	TRBD1	CASRTGTGVRNTEAFF	TGTGCCAGCAGAACCGGGACAGGGGTTAGGAACACTGAAGCTTTCTTT
TRBV6-1	15	TRBJ1-3	NA	TRBD1	CASSGVGTGGNTIYF	TGTGCCAGCAGTGGAGTCGGGACAGGCGGAAACACCATATATTTT
TRBV15	16	TRBJ2-7	NA	TRBD1	CATSHRPGQGPYEQYF	TGTGCCACCAGCCACCGACCGGGACAGGGGCCCTACGAGCAGTACTTC
TRBV5-1	17	TRBJ2-4	NA	TRBD2	CASSTEAGGLAKNIQYF	TGCGCCAGCAGCACGGAGGCGGGAGGGCTAGCCAAAAACATTCAGTACTTC
TRBV27	14	TRBJ2-7	NA	TRBD1	CASSLAGTEYEQYF	TGCGCCAGCAGTTTAGCAGGGACAGAGTACGAGCAGTACTTC
TRBV15	15	TRBJ1-5	few	NA	CATSRVGLQRQPQHF	TGTGCCACCAGCAGAGTTGGACTCCAACGCCAGCCCCAGCATTTT
TRBV4-1	13	TRBJ2-7	NA	NA	CASSQDMGSEQYF	TGCGCCAGCAGCCAAGATATGGGGAGCGAGCAGTACTTC
TRBV4-1	17	TRBJ2-7	NA	TRBD2	CASSQVDMGLAGGEQYF	TGCGCCAGCAGCCAAGTTGATATGGGGCTAGCGGGAGGTGAGCAGTACTTC